This T cell receptor (beta chain) was identified during a study of blood T cell repertoires in COVID-19 (dated by TCRdb to between 2020 and 2021). About the full investigation: Collaborator samples came from the United States, Italy and Spain and covered acute and convalescent phases of COVID-19. The material from the prospective study consisted of cDNA or gDNA derived from T cells, B-cell-depleted T cells, or PBMCs. The samples were drawn from two sources: the first 160 participants of the ongoing ImmuneRACE study, and 1,254 subjects contributed by 6 global collaborators. Where available, HLA class I and class II types were obtained from metadata supplied by the sample provider rather than from assay-based typing. The dataset comprised deeply sampled blood TCRbeta repertoires from subjects exposed to, actively infected with, or recovered from COVID-19. A de-identified subject ID, COVID-19 status, age in years and sex were almost always included in the sample metadata. The repertoires were made available in a free public database intended to serve as a resource for research on the immune response to SARS-CoV-2. Study-wide findings and limitations: The quantity of clinical and demographic metadata differed by source and by participant and was supplied without curation.

TCRbeta CDR3 regions were amplified from genomic DNA using the immunoSEQ Assay, a bias-controlled multiplex PCR. Under the source paper's analysis protocol: Nucleated cell counts per sample were estimated from amplification of reference gene primers within the assay. Sequence reads were collapsed and filtered to measure the absolute abundance of every unique TCRbeta CDR3 rearrangement. For each sample, productive Simpson clonality was calculated as the square root of Simpson's diversity index over productive rearrangements. The table comes from immuneACCESS by way of TCRdb, which keeps in-frame sequences with V and J called. Part of the clones is missing from these tables; in studies checked, under half for an unresolved V gene and the rest for unknown reasons. V and J calls and clone size come straight from that table; D and trimming were deduced from the DNA. The sample table contains over 70,000 clones; only one count was recorded for roughly 80% of them. Roughly 50% of the sample lies in the top ten.

About this clone: The clone's antigen remains unknown. The sample holds no much larger clone one base away, and base qualities are not on file.

Each collaborating institution followed its own protocols to collect whole blood in K2EDTA tubes. For TCRbeta analysis, collaborator samples were shipped as frozen whole blood, as isolated PBMCs, or as DNA extracted from either sample type. V loses 1 base at its end and J loses 7 bases; junction bases beyond the gene matches: 7. Via the germline V gene (reference sequence), CDR1 is GTSNPN and CDR2 SVGIG. From cysteine to phenylalanine, the CDR3 is 14 amino acids long. This entry keeps only the CDR3 DNA: 42 bases, framed from base 1. The source is a human donor in a cohort sampled during active COVID-19. This receptor chain uses TRBV30 and TRBJ1-5; the junction holds 7 bases that match TRBD1. Sequencing used peripheral blood. Here the CDR3 is given as CAWSANRGKQPQHF. The DNA sequence follows: TGTGCCTGGAGTGCAAACAGGGGAAAGCAGCCCCAGCATTTT.